The present entry profiles one T cell receptor (beta chain) with its context. Its specificity is unknown. The DNA is omitted, as the CDR3 cannot be located on it reliably, and the CDR3 follows TCRdb's listing. The sample comes from a study of CD8+CD57+ T cells in acquired aplastic anemia. As for the study in general: DNA per sorted CD4+ or CD8+ sample ranged about 0.19 to 30 ug, averaging roughly 3.2 ug. Whole-study results and caveats: Researchers report that fewer than 30 CD8+ CDR3 sequences appeared in both patients and controls.

The germline V gene has CDR1 SGDLS and CDR2 YYNGEE. Including both end residues, the CDR3 is 15 amino acids long. CDR3 and TCR beta VDJ profiling relied on a genomic DNA template. TCRdb itself ran the reads through MiXCR, one entry per CDR3 protein. Among some 410,000 distinct CDR3 sequences, about two thirds were seen once, and the ten largest hold 3% to 4.5%. This rearrangement joins TRBV9 to TRBJ2-7; the listed D gene, TRBD1, was not tested against the DNA. Material for sequencing was sorted CD4+, CD8+, or CD8+CD57+ T cells (not recorded which) from PBMCs. The clonotype comes from a human donor in good health, serving as a control. The CDR3 spells CASSVGGGTGYAKYF.